Each of the 6 T cell receptor beta chains below was sequenced from the same sample in a study of blood T cell repertoires in COVID-19. TCRdb's table, derived via immunoSEQ multiplex PCR, lists solely in-frame clones and lacks some. The table lists 95,000 to 100,000 clones, about nine tenths of them singletons. Sequencing was carried out using peripheral blood. The receptors were gathered from a man aged 50-60 years with acute or convalescent COVID-19.

V usage is TRBV4-2 and J usage is TRBJ1-2; D perhaps matches TRBD1 (6 bases). CDR1 is LGHNA and CDR2 is YNFKEQ in the germline V gene. The CDR3 sequence is 15 residues long. V was shortened by 0 bases and J by 8 bases, with 16 bases between the two germline ends. CDR3 sequence (DNA): TGTGCCAGCAGCCAAGATTTGTCAGGGGCAGGGGGCTACACCTTC. This sequence encodes CASSQDLSGAGGYTF.

The chain recombines TRBV5-8 with TRBJ1-1; D is undetermined. From germline, CDR1 is SGHTS and CDR2 YDEGEE. V lost 2 bases and J 10 bases, leaving 24 bases between the germline ends. This CDR3 spans 16 amino acids. The CDR3 sequence: CASSLRLSGSPSPAFF. The CDR3 DNA follows: TGTGCCAGCAGCTTACGCCTCTCCGGGTCACCGTCTCCAGCTTTCTTT.

The chain uses TRBV7-2 and TRBJ2-5; D may be TRBD2 (5 bases). The CDR3 is 14 amino acids. The V gene lost 7 bases and the J gene lost 2 bases, with 14 bases spanning the gap. From germline, CDR1 is SGHTA and CDR2 FQGNSA. This CDR3 is CASTGGLTQETQYF. As DNA, the CDR3 is TGTGCCAGCACCGGAGGACTTACGCAAGAGACCCAGTACTTC.

The chain links TRBV28 to TRBJ1-1; D is ambiguous. The V end was cut by 2 bases, the J end by 6 bases, with 13 bases between. The germline V gene has CDR1 MDHEN and CDR2 SYDVKM. CDR3 length equals 14 residues. This CDR3 reads CASSLASSISEAFF. The CDR3 coding sequence is TGTGCCAGCAGTTTAGCATCGTCTATCTCTGAAGCTTTCTTT.

The rearrangement links TRBV21-1 to TRBJ1-1; TRBD1 was called by the table and not checked on the DNA. TRBV21-1 is a pseudogene. There are 19 residues in the CDR3. The CDR3 is CASSTRASTGGERNTEAFF. DNA for the CDR3: TGTGCCAGCAGCACGAGGGCTTCAACAGGGGGCGAACGGAACACTGAAGCTTTCTTT.

The CDR3 spells CAITQGYEQYF. Here the CDR3 DNA reads TGTGCCATCACCCAGGGCTACGAGCAGTACTTC. This chain joins TRBV10-3 and TRBJ2-7, with D perhaps TRBD1 (5 bases). The CDR3 runs to 11 residues. CDR1 is ENHRY, CDR2 SYGVKD, per germline. Trimming removed 7 bases from V and 3 bases from J, with 7 bases in between.